This T cell receptor (beta chain) was captured in a study of shared clonotypes between healthy human individuals (dated by TCRdb to the early 2020s). For the study in its entirety: The cohort included three men and a couple of women between 18 and 49 years of age. To estimate repertoire size and how much clonotypes are shared between individuals, the study performed deep sequencing of blood TCR repertoires from about five healthy adults. For each donor, CD4 naive and CD4 memory were each given three plates, CD8 naive was given two plates, and CD8 memory was given one plate. Leukapheresis yielded between about 0.94 and 8.9 billion PBMCs per donor. Libraries were prepared and TCR repertoires were sequenced by different laboratories using diverse techniques, in order to increase sequencing depth and limit assay-specific biases. General conclusions and limits of the study: Only blood was sampled, and tissue TCR repertoires likely differ from those in blood. Incomplete sequencing was indicated by rarefaction of sorted-subset datasets, despite the large sequencing depth. Estimated clonotype richness was generally larger for naive than for memory subsets. Because the study included only a small number of donors, the genetic and exposure-history diversity represented was limited. Compared with non-shared clonotypes, the clonotypes found in all four sorted-subset donors had higher generation probabilities. When a handful of donors were compared, the shared fraction of clonotypes was approximately 5% for naive CD4, about 4% for naive CD8, more than 2% for memory CD4, and 0.4% for memory CD8. Pairwise subsampling led to the expectation that sequencing depth would affect the degree of clonotype sharing among donors.

Using the deep immunoSEQ assay, TCR CDR3 regions were amplified from genomic DNA by multiplex PCR. Genomic DNA extracted from each cell subset was distributed evenly over all wells of several immunoSEQ 96-well plates, and each plate served as one replicate. For sorted subsets, 200 to 250 ng genomic DNA, equal to about 30,000 T cell genomes, was loaded into each replicate PCR. Purified libraries were quantified with a Qubit 3.0 fluorometer, sized on a Bioanalyzer 2100, and re-quantified with the KAPA Library Quantification kit. Each immunoSEQ 96-well plate was sequenced on its own single-read 150-cycle Illumina NextSeq 550 flow cell. On the authors' methods: The immunoSEQ output contained only junctional sequences without quality scores, so filtering could not match that applied to full-length reads. To assign V/J genes and CDR3, sequences were annotated against IMGT germline references using PyIR, a Python wrapper for IgBLAST v1.9. Reads were filtered out if the reads had weak V/J assignments (E-value above 1e-6), no CDR3, stop codons, out-of-frame junctions, or ambiguous translated residues. V3J clonotypes were defined as sequences sharing an identical inferred V gene, J gene, and CDR3 amino acid sequence. Percentage overlap between repertoires was computed as shared unique clonotypes divided by the size of the smaller repertoire. RTK rarefaction, the Chao1 estimator, and Recon v2.1 estimates of unobserved clonotypes were used to assess repertoire richness. Generation probabilities for all TCRbeta clonotypes obtained by the gDNA method from four donors were computed using OLGA. TCRdb retrieved this table from immuneACCESS and kept in-frame rearrangements only. Not all clones are present; in checked studies, unresolved V genes account for under half, and no reason is known for the remainder. From that table come the V and J calls and clone size; the DNA was used to work out D and trimming. The sample records 2 million or so clones, about 95% of which are singletons. The top ten clones comprise roughly 1% of the sample.

The sample holds a few counts of this clone. The antigen this receptor binds is unknown. No quality values exist for individual bases; no much larger clone is one base distant. CD8 naive samples were CD45RO-negative cells positively selected for CCR7, giving a CD45RA+CCR7+ population that excluded TemRA cells. Healthy HIV-negative adults with no recently reported acute infections or vaccinations were included as donors. Only Caucasian adults living in Nashville, Tennessee, USA were represented among the donors. Blood was obtained by leukapheresis, after which PBMCs were separated by Ficoll-Histopaque density gradient centrifugation and cryopreserved in liquid nitrogen vapor phase. Analytical flow cytometry was used to check the purity and quantity of each magnetically sorted T cell population. From each sorted fraction, genomic DNA was isolated and quantified by UV absorbance on a Nanodrop 2000c.

Trimming removed 3 bases from V and 1 base from J, leaving 13 bases between the germline ends. The germline V gene provides CDR1 SGDLS and CDR2 YYNGEE. The CDR3 starts with the cysteine, ends with the phenylalanine, and has 15 residues. The entry retains the CDR3 DNA only, 45 bases that are in frame from base 1. This receptor chain uses TRBV9 and TRBJ1-1; TRBD1 is a weak D gene call, 6 bases matching. This receptor was taken from a man aged 18 to 29 in good health. The sequencing sample was made of naive CD8+ T cells sorted from blood. The cell subset or site label of this sample denotes: CD45RA+CCR7+. The CDR3 sequence is CASSDGGQRNTEAFF. The DNA sequence is given as TGTGCCAGCAGCGACGGGGGGCAGCGGAACACTGAAGCTTTCTTT.